Described below is a single TCR beta chain sequence and its context. The data were obtained in a study of blood T cell repertoires in COVID-19. Study information: Both acute and convalescent COVID-19 samples were obtained from the United States, Italy and Spain. The analysed material was cDNA or gDNA that came from T cells, B-cell-depleted T cells, or PBMCs.

Sequencing was performed with immunoSEQ multiplex PCR; in TCRdb, only in-frame clones are kept and a portion is missing. The sample consists of 200,000 to 300,000 clones, more than 70% of them appearing once. Enrolled through a virtual design, the participants were between roughly 18 and 100 years of age and came from 24 US areas. Each participant's cohort was designated according to participant-reported clinical history. The clonotype was recovered from a woman aged 40 to 55 with acute COVID-19. The sequenced sample was PBMCs or T cells enriched from blood (not recorded which).

As DNA, the CDR3 is TGTGCCAGTAGTACGTCGCGGGACAGCGATGGCTACACCTTC. Translated: CASSTSRDSDGYTF. The chain links TRBV19 to TRBJ1-2; TRBD1 aligns across 7 bases. With V trimmed by 4 bases and J by 6 bases, 8 bases remained unmatched. The CDR3 spans 14 residues. From germline, CDR1 is LNHDA and CDR2 SQIVND (reference sequence).